This is a list of T cell receptor beta chains from one sample in a study of blood T cell repertoires in COVID-19. Data came from immunoSEQ multiplex PCR; TCRdb stores just in-frame clones and leaves some out. This sample yields approximately 97,000 clones, of which around 90% are seen a single time; around 5% belongs to the top ten. Sequenced: peripheral blood. The receptor set was obtained from a woman between 50 and 59 years old with COVID-19, enrolled during active disease. The CDR3 runs from the conserved cysteine through the conserved F or W. The D gene is left open where the match is weak. Clone sizes are given selectively: once, few, many, or a class where the clone is expanded.

.,TRBV6-5,TRBJ2-7,TRBD1,TGTGCCAGCAAGTACAGGGGTTCCTACGAGCAGTACTTC,CASKYRGSYEQYF
.,TRBV3-1/TRBV3-2,TRBJ2-7,TRBD1,TGTGCCAGCAGCCAAAAACAGGGGTGGCCCTACGAGCAGTACTTC,CASSQKQGWPYEQYF
.,TRBV5-1,TRBJ2-2,TRBD2,TGCGCCAGCAGCTTGGCAGGGACTAGTTCCACCGGGGAGCTGTTTTTT,CASSLAGTSSTGELFF
.,TRBV9,TRBJ2-5,TRBD2,TGTGCCAGCAGCGTAGGAAGCGGGGGGGCCGGGGAGACCCAGTACTTC,CASSVGSGGAGETQYF
once,TRBV9,TRBJ1-3,.,TGTGCCAGCAGCGTAGTCCCCACAGTGTTCTCTGGAAACACCATATATTTT,CASSVVPTVFSGNTIYF
.,TRBV2,TRBJ2-1,TRBD1,TGTGCCAGTGAGGGGACAGGGTCGGACAATGAGCAGTTCTTC,CASEGTGSDNEQFF
once,TRBV18,TRBJ2-3,.,TGTGCCAGCTCACCTAGTACCTACACAGATACGCAGTATTTT,CASSPSTYTDTQYF
.,TRBV14,TRBJ1-1,.,TGTGCCAGCAGCCAAGATTGGCCGAAGAACACTGAAGCTTTCTTT,CASSQDWPKNTEAFF
.,TRBV5-6,TRBJ2-1,.,TGTGCCAGCAGCTTGGCAGGGGATGAGCAGTTCTTC,CASSLAGDEQFF
once,TRBV19,TRBJ2-5,TRBD1,TGTGCCAGTAGTGTGACAGGGGGCCAAGAGACCCAGTACTTC,CASSVTGGQETQYF
.,TRBV5-1,TRBJ2-7,TRBD1,TGCGCCAGCAGCTTGTTCCCGCTGACAGGGAACTCCTACGAGCAGTACTTC,CASSLFPLTGNSYEQYF
.,TRBV11-3,TRBJ2-2,TRBD1,TGTGCCAGCAGCTCCCGGGACAGGGCTTCCGGGGAGCTGTTTTTT,CASSSRDRASGELFF
.,TRBV11-2,TRBJ1-1,.,TGTGCCAGCAGCATAGATACAGGTATAGACACTGAAGCTTTCTTT,CASSIDTGIDTEAFF
.,TRBV7-3,TRBJ2-1,.,TGTGCCAGCAGCCCGGACTCGAGCTCCTACAATGAGCAGTTCTTC,CASSPDSSSYNEQFF
.,TRBV5-1,TRBJ2-5,TRBD2,TGCGCCAGCAGCTCCAGGACTAGCGGGGGACAAGAGACCCAGTACTTC,CASSSRTSGGQETQYF
.,TRBV5-1,TRBJ2-5,TRBD1,TGCGCCAGCAGCTTGGGGACAGGAATTCAAGAGACCCAGTACTTC,CASSLGTGIQETQYF
.,TRBV6-5,TRBJ2-2,.,TGTGCCAGCAGGGGAGGACAAGCCATCACCGGGGAGCTGTTTTTT,CASRGGQAITGELFF
.,TRBV28,TRBJ1-1,TRBD1,TGTGCCAGCAGCAACCGGGACAGAATAATGAACACTGAAGCTTTCTTT,CASSNRDRIMNTEAFF
once,TRBV2,TRBJ2-1,TRBD2,TGTGCCAGCAGTGAAGCCGGGACTAGCTTGGTCTTC,CASSEAGTSLVF
few,TRBV6-5,TRBJ2-5,.,TGTGCCAGCAGGTCAGGGGTAACCCAGTACTTC,CASRSGVTQYF
.,TRBV6-2/TRBV6-3,TRBJ1-1,.,TGTGCCAGCAGTACGCGCCCCCGAGATCAAGCTTTCTTT,CASSTRPRDQAFF
.,TRBV29-1,TRBJ1-2,.,TGCAGCGTTGAAGTCAGTCACTATGGCTACACCTTC,CSVEVSHYGYTF
.,TRBV6-5,TRBJ1-2,.,TGTGCCAGCAGGGCGGAGAGGGTAGGATATGGCTACACCTTC,CASRAERVGYGYTF
.,TRBV7-2,TRBJ2-7,TRBD2,TGTGCCAGCAGAAGTAATAGCGGGACCTACGAGCAGTACTTC,CASRSNSGTYEQYF
.,TRBV15,TRBJ2-6,.,TGTGCTACACGACAGGCAAGCTCTGGGGCCAACGTCCTGACTTTC,CATRQASSGANVLTF
.,TRBV19,TRBJ2-1,TRBD2,TGTGCCAGTAGTAGCGGGGGGTCCTACAATGAGCAGTTCTTC,CASSSGGSYNEQFF
.,TRBV5-3,TRBJ2-5,TRBD2,TGTGCCAGAAGCTTGGCCTGGAGCGGGGGCGCGGGGGAAGAGACCCAGTACTTC,CARSLAWSGGAGEETQYF
.,TRBV12-5,TRBJ2-2,.,TGTGCTAGTGGTTTGGTAGGACTACTGAACACCGGGGAGCTGTTTTTT,CASGLVGLLNTGELFF
.,TRBV25-1,TRBJ2-5,TRBD2,TGTGCCAGCAGTGAATCTCTGGGCGGGGGGTACCAAGAGACCCAGTACTTC,CASSESLGGGYQETQYF
.,TRBV7-2,TRBJ2-5,TRBD1,TGTGCCAGCAGCTTAGCGGGACAGGGGAGAGAGACCCAGTACTTC,CASSLAGQGRETQYF
.,TRBV27,TRBJ2-3,.,TGTGCCAGCAGTTTAACGGCAGGGGACGATACGCAGTATTTT,CASSLTAGDDTQYF
once,TRBV7-3,TRBJ2-3,TRBD1,TGTGCCAGCAGTTCAGGGGGCGTGAGGACAGATACGCAGTATTTT,CASSSGGVRTDTQYF
once,TRBV3-1/TRBV3-2,TRBJ2-3,TRBD2,TGTGCCAGCAGCCAATGGACTAGCGGGGTTCCAGATACGCAGTATTTT,CASSQWTSGVPDTQYF
.,TRBV6-1,TRBJ2-7,.,TGTGCCAGCAGTGAAGATGCCGAGGAGAAGCCGTACTTC,CASSEDAEEKPYF
.,TRBV12-5,TRBJ2-7,TRBD1,TGTGCTAGTGGGTACGACAGGGGCTACGAGCAGTACTTC,CASGYDRGYEQYF
.,TRBV3-1/TRBV3-2,TRBJ2-7,TRBD1,TGTGCCAGCAGCCCCGTATGGGACAGGGGAGGGCGCGAGCAGTACTTC,CASSPVWDRGGREQYF
.,TRBV7-9,TRBJ2-7,.,TGTGCCAGCAGCACGGGACTTTCCTACGAGCAGTACTTC,CASSTGLSYEQYF
.,TRBV19,TRBJ2-1,.,TGTGCCAGTAGTATAACCCCAGCGGGGACATACAATGAGCAGTTCTTC,CASSITPAGTYNEQFF
.,TRBV9,TRBJ2-3,TRBD1,TGTGCCAGCAGCGTACTAGGGGGCATGGATACGCAGTATTTT,CASSVLGGMDTQYF
.,TRBV5-8,TRBJ1-1,.,TGTGCCAGCACCGTTCAAACGGGAAGAGCGACTTTCTTT,CASTVQTGRATFF
.,TRBV25-1,TRBJ2-1,.,TGTGCCAGCAGTGAAGACGGGGGGCACTACAATGAGCAGTTCTTC,CASSEDGGHYNEQFF
.,TRBV6-5,TRBJ2-5,.,TGTGCCAGCAGTTTCGGGGGACAAGAGACCCAGTACTTC,CASSFGGQETQYF
.,TRBV7-9,TRBJ2-5,.,TGTGCCAGCAGCTTAGAGGCCAGGGAAGGAGAGACCCAGTACTTC,CASSLEAREGETQYF
.,TRBV7-2,TRBJ2-1,TRBD1,TGTGCCAGCAGCTTCTCCGGGACAGGGGGTAATGAGCAGTTCTTC,CASSFSGTGGNEQFF
.,TRBV14,TRBJ2-2,TRBD2,TGTGCCAGCAGCCCCATTAGCGGGGGTGGGGCCCGGGAGCTGTTTTTT,CASSPISGGGARELFF
.,TRBV11-2,TRBJ2-7,.,TGTGCCAGCAGTTATTCCTACGAGCAGTACTTC,CASSYSYEQYF
few,TRBV9,TRBJ2-2,.,TGTGCCAGCAGCGTAGGCCAGGGGAGCACCGGGGAGCTGTTTTTT,CASSVGQGSTGELFF
.,TRBV11-1,TRBJ2-7,.,TGTGCCAGCAGCTTAGCCTCCGCAGGGGTGGGCTACGAGCAGTACTTC,CASSLASAGVGYEQYF
once,TRBV30,TRBJ2-3,.,TGTGCCTGGAGTGAAACAGGGACACCCAAGTATTTT,CAWSETGTPKYF